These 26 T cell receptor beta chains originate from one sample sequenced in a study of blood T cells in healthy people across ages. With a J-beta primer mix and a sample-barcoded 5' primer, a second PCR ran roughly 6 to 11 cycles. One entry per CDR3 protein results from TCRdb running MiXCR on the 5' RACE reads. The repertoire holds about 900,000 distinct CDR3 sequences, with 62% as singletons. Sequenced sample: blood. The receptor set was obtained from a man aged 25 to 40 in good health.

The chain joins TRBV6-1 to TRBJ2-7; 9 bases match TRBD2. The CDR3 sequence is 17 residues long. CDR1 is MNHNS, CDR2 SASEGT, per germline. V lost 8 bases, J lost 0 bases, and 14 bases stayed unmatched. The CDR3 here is CASYRDPSGENSYEQYF. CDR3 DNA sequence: TGTGCCAGCTACCGGGACCCTAGCGGGGAGAACTCCTACGAGCAGTACTTC.

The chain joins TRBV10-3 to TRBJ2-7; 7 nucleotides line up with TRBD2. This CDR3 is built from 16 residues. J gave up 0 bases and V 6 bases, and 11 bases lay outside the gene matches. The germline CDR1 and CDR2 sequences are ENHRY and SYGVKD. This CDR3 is CAISGTTKLSSYEQYF. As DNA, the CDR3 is TGTGCCATCAGCGGGACTACTAAATTGAGCTCCTACGAGCAGTACTTC.

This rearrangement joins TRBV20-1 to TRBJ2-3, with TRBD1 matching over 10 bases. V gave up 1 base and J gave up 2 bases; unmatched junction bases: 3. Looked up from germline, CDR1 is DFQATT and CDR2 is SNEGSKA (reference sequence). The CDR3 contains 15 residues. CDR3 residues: CSARGDRGNTDTQYF. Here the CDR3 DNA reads TGCAGTGCTAGAGGGGACAGGGGAAACACAGATACGCAGTATTTT.

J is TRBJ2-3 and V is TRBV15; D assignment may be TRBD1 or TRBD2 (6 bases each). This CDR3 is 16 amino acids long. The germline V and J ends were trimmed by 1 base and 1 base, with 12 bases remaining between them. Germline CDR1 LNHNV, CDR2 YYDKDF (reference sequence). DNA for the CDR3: TGTGCCACCAGCAGAGGGAGGGGGTCGGGCACAGATACGCAGTATTTT. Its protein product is CATSRGRGSGTDTQYF.

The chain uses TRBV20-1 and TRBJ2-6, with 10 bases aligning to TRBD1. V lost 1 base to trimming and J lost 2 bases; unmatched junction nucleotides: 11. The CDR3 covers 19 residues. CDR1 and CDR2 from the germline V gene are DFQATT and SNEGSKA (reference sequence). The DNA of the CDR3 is TGCAGTGCTAGAGTTCTAGCTGGGACAGGGGCCACTGGGGCCAACGTCCTGACTTTC. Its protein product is CSARVLAGTGATGANVLTF.

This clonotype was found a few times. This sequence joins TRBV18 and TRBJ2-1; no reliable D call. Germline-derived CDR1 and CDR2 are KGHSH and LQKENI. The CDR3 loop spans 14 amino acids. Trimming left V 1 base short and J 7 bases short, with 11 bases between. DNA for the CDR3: TGTGCCAGCTCACCACTAGCAGAAAGAAATGAGCAGTTCTTC. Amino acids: CASSPLAERNEQFF.

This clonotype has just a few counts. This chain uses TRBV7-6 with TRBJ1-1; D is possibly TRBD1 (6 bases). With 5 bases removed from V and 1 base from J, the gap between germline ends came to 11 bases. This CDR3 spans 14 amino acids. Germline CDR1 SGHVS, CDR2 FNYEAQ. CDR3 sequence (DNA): TGTGCCAGCAGCCAGGGGCCCTGGAACACTGAAGCTTTCTTT. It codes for CASSQGPWNTEAFF.

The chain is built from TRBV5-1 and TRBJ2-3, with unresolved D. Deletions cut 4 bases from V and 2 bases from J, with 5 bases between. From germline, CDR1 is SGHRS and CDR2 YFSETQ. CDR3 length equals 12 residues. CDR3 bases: TGCGCCAGCAGCGTCTTCACAGATACGCAGTATTTT. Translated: CASSVFTDTQYF.

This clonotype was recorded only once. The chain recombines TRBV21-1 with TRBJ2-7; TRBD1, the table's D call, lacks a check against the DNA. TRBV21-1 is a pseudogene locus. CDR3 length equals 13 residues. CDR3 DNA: TGTGCCAGCAGCAATGGGGGGCCCTACGAGCAGTACTTC. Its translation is CASSNGGPYEQYF.

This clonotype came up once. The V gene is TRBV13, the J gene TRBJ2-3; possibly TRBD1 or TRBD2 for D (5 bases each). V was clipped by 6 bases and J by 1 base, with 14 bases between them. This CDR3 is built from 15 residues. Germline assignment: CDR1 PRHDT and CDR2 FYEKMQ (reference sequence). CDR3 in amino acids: CASSPRGPGTDTQYF. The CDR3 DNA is TGTGCCAGCAGTCCTAGGGGACCCGGCACAGATACGCAGTATTTT.

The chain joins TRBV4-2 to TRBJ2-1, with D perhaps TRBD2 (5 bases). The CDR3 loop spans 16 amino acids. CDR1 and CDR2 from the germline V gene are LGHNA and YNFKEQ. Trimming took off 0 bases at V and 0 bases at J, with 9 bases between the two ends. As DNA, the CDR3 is TGTGCCAGCAGCCAAGACCAGCGGATCTCCTACAATGAGCAGTTCTTC. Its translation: CASSQDQRISYNEQFF.

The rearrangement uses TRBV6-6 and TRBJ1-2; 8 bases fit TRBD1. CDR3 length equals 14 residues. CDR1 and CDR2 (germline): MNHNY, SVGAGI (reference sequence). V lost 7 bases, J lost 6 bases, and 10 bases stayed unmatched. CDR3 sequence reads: CASKKWTGQNGYTF. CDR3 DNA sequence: TGTGCCAGCAAAAAATGGACAGGGCAAAATGGCTACACCTTC.

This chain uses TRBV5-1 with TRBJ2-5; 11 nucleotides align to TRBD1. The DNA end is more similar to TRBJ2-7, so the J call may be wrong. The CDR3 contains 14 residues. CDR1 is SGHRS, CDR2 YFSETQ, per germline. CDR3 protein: CASRTDRGRYEQYF. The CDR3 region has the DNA TGCGCCAGCAGAACGGACAGGGGGCGGTACGAGCAGTACTTC.

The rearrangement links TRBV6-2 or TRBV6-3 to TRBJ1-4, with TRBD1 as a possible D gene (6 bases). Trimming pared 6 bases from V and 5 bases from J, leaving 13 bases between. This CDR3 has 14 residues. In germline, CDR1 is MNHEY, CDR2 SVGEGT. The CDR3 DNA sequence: TGTGCCAGCAGCGATGAGGGGGGCAATGAAAAACTGTTTTTT. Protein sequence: CASSDEGGNEKLFF.

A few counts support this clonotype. The CDR3 loop is CASSLTLGGEQYF. The CDR3 coding sequence is TGTGCCAGCAGCTTAACGTTGGGAGGGGAGCAGTACTTC. The rearrangement links TRBV7-3 to TRBJ2-7; 7 bases map to TRBD2. Trimming at V came to 0 bases and at J to 7 bases, leaving 3 bases not matched to a gene. Germline values: CDR1 SGHTA, CDR2 FQGTGA. CDR3 size: 13 residues.

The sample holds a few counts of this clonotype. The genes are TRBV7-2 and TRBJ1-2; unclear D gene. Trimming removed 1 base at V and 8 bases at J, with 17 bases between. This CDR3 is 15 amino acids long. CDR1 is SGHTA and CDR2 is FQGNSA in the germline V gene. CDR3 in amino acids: CASSLVGGSNGGYTF. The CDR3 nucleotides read TGTGCCAGCAGCTTAGTGGGAGGAAGCAATGGCGGCTACACCTTC. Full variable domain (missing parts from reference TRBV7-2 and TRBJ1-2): GAGVSQSPSNKVTEKGKDVELRCDPISGHTALYWYRQSLGQGLEFLIYFQGNSAPDKSGLPSDRFSAERTGGSVSTLTIQRTQQEDSAVYLCASSLVGGSNGGYTFGSGTRLTVV.

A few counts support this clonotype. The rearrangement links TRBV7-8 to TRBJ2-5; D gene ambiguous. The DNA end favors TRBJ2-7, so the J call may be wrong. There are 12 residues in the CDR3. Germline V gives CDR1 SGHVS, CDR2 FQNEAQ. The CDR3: CASRPNSYEQYF. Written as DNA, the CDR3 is TGTGCCAGCAGGCCTAACAGCTACGAGCAGTACTTC.

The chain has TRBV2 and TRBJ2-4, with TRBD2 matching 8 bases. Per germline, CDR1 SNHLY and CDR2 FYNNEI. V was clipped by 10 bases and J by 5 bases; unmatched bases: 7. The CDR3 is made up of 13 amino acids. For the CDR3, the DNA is TGTGCCACGGTCGGGGGGGAAGAAAACATTCAGTACTTC. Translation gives CATVGGEENIQYF.

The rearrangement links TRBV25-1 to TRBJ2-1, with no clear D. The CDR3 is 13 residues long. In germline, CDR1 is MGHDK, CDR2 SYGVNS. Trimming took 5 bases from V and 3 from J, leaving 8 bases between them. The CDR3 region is CASSQPIYNEQFF. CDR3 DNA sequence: TGTGCCAGCAGTCAGCCGATCTACAATGAGCAGTTCTTC.

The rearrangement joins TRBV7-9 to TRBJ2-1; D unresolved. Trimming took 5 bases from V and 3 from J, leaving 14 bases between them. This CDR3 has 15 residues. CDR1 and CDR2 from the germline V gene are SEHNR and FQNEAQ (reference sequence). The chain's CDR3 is CASSPDTGLYNEQFF. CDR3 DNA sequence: TGTGCCAGCAGCCCAGATACGGGCCTCTACAATGAGCAGTTCTTC.

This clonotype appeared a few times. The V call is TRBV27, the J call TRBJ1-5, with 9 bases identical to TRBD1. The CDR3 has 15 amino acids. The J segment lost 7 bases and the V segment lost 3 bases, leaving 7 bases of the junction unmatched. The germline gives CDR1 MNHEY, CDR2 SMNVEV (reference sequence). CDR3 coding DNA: TGTGCCAGCAGTTTTGGGACAGGGAATTCGCAGCCCCAGCATTTT. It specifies CASSFGTGNSQPQHF.

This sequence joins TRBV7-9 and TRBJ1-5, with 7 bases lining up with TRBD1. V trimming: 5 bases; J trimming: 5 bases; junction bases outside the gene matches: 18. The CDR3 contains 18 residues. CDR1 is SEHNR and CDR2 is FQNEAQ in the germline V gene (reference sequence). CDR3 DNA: TGTGCCAGCAGCCCCTATACAGGGGAGGGGAGAGGGGATCAGCCCCAGCATTTT. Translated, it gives CASSPYTGEGRGDQPQHF.

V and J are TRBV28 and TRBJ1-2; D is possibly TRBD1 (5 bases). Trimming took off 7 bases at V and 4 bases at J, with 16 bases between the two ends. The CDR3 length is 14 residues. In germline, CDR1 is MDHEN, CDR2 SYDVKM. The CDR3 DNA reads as TGTGCCAGCATCTCGGGGATTGGGGGCTATGGCTACACCTTC. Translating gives CASISGIGGYGYTF.

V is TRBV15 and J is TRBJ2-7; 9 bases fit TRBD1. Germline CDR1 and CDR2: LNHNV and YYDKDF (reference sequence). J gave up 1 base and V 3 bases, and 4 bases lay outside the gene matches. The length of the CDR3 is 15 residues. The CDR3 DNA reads TGTGCCACCAGCAGGCCGGGGACAGGGTCCTACGAGCAGTACTTC. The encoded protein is CATSRPGTGSYEQYF.

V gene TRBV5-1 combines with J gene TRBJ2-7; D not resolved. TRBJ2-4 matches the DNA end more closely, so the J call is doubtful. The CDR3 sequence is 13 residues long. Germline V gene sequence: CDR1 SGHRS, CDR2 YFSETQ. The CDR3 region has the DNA TGCGCCAGCAGTCTTGAAGGGATAAACATTCAGTACTTC. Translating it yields CASSLEGINIQYF.

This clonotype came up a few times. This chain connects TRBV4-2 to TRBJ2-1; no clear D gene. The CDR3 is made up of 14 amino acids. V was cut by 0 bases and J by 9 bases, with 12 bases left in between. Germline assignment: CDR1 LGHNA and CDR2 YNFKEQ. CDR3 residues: CASSQERLVAEQFF. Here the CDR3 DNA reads TGTGCCAGCAGCCAAGAAAGGCTAGTTGCTGAGCAGTTCTTC.